The 22 T cell receptor beta chains below were found in one sample sequenced in a study of vaccination effects on CD4 cells after COVID-19 (dated by TCRdb to 2021 to 2024). Libraries were prepared through the immunoSEQ multiplex PCR assay. In TCRdb, the immuneACCESS table is reduced to in-frame sequences with V and J assigned. These tables do not hold every clone; where another copy was compared, an unresolved V gene accounts for under half, and the others remain unexplained. Across this sample there are approximately 40,000 clones, with roughly two thirds seen only once. The ten largest clones add up to roughly 20% of the sample. The antigens for these receptors are not known. The ViraFEST assay stimulated PBMC with viral peptide pools and then used TCR sequencing to identify antigen-specific CD4+ T cell clonotypes by expansion. After roughly 11 days of culture, CD4+ T cells were isolated with the EasySep CD4+ T cell isolation kit. The absence of prior SARS-CoV-2 infection in healthy vaccine recipients was confirmed by negative nucleocapsid antibodies before and after vaccination.

Sequenced material: CD4+ T cells from PBMCs cultured with SARS-CoV-2 spike peptides, taken before COVID-19 vaccination. Per the publication, the cell subset or site label means: SARS-CoV-2 spike overlapping peptide pool stimulation. The source is a human donor who received a COVID-19 vaccine.

The chain links TRBV9 to TRBJ2-5; 8 bases line up with TRBD1. The CDR3 runs to 15 residues. Germline CDR1 and CDR2: SGDLS and YYNGEE. V shed 1 base and J 1 base; nucleotides not matched to a gene: 3. CDR3 protein: CASSVTGTGQETQYF. The CDR3 nucleotides read TGTGCCAGCAGCGTAACCGGGACAGGCCAAGAGACCCAGTACTTC.

This chain connects TRBV29-1 to TRBJ1-2; no reliable D call. The length of the CDR3 is 13 residues. Trimming took off 7 bases at V and 0 bases at J, with 12 bases between the two ends. The V gene's germline CDR1 is SQVTM and CDR2 ANQGSEA. This CDR3 is CSAKEGANYGYTF. CDR3 coding DNA: TGCAGCGCAAAAGAGGGAGCTAACTATGGCTACACCTTC.

The sample holds a few counts of this clone. V usage is TRBV2 and J usage is TRBJ1-5, with 7 bases fitting TRBD1. J lost 5 bases, V lost 5 bases, and 3 bases had no gene match. This CDR3 is 13 amino acids long. Germline loops: CDR1 SNHLY, CDR2 FYNNEI. The CDR3 nucleotides are TGTGCCAGCAGTCAAACAGGGGATCAGCCCCAGCATTTT. Protein product: CASSQTGDQPQHF.

This rearrangement joins TRBV3-1 (or the pseudogene TRBV3-2) to TRBJ2-3, with D perhaps matching TRBD1 or TRBD2 (5 bases each). The V end lost 5 bases, the J end lost 2 bases, and 11 bases lay between the germline ends. The CDR3 contains 14 residues. The germline gives CDR1 LGHDT, CDR2 YNNKEL (reference sequence). The CDR3 nucleotides read TGTGCCAGCAGCTCCGGGACCCACACAGATACGCAGTATTTT. Protein product: CASSSGTHTDTQYF.

This sequence joins TRBV9 and TRBJ2-1; maybe TRBD2 (6 bases). Germline CDR1 SGDLS, CDR2 YYNGEE. Trimming pared 1 base from V and 0 bases from J, leaving 11 bases between. This CDR3 has 16 residues. The CDR3 sequence: CASSVMGGDSYNEQFF. The CDR3 DNA reads TGTGCCAGCAGCGTAATGGGGGGAGACTCCTACAATGAGCAGTTCTTC.

The chain uses TRBV27 and TRBJ2-7; D unclear. Germline V gene sequence: CDR1 MNHEY, CDR2 SMNVEV (reference sequence). The V gene lost 6 bases and the J gene lost 5 bases, with 8 bases spanning the gap. The CDR3 runs 11 residues. The CDR3 DNA sequence: TGTGCCAGCAGGATGGTGGACGAGCAGTACTTC. Translating gives CASRMVDEQYF.

The V call is TRBV29-1, the J call TRBJ2-7, with a weak D call TRBD1 (6 bases). The V gene's germline CDR1 is SQVTM and CDR2 ANQGSEA. V was trimmed by 7 bases and J by 0 bases, leaving 16 bases between them. The CDR3 has 14 amino acids. The CDR3 sequence is CSDLTDRSSYEQYF. For the CDR3, the DNA is TGCAGCGACCTTACGGACAGAAGCTCCTACGAGCAGTACTTC.

The chain links TRBV28 to TRBJ2-7, with 8 bases fitting TRBD1. CDR3 length: 16 amino acids. Germline-derived CDR1 and CDR2 are MDHEN and SYDVKM. Losses at the gene ends were 1 base for V and 1 base for J; bases not matched to a gene: 6. CDR3 sequence: CASSLYRDRSSYEQYF. CDR3 bases: TGTGCCAGCAGTTTATACCGGGACAGGAGTTCCTACGAGCAGTACTTC.

The CDR3 region is CASSERGQDGAFF. DNA of the CDR3: TGTGCCAGCAGTGAAAGGGGGCAGGACGGAGCTTTCTTT. The chain couples TRBV6-1 to TRBJ1-1; TRBD1 aligns across 7 bases. V lost 2 bases to trimming and J lost 10 bases; unmatched junction nucleotides: 7. CDR3 length: 13 residues. CDR1 is MNHNS and CDR2 is SASEGT in the germline V gene.

CDR3 nucleotides: TGTGCCAGCAGCTCTTTCGACAGGGGTAACACTGAAGCTTTCTTT. Translated, it gives CASSSFDRGNTEAFF. The chain is built from TRBV5-6 and TRBJ1-1; TRBD1 aligns across 8 bases. Losses at the gene ends were 3 bases for V and 2 bases for J; bases not matched to a gene: 6. CDR3 length equals 15 residues. Germline values: CDR1 SGHDT, CDR2 YYEEEE. Full variable domain (outside the CDR3, taken from reference TRBV5-6 and TRBJ1-1): DAGVTQSPTHLIKTRGQQVTLRCSPKSGHDTVSWYQQALGQGPQFIFQYYEEEERQRGNFPDRFSGHQFPNYSSELNVNALLLGDSALYLCASSSFDRGNTEAFFGQGTRLTVV.

The chain employs TRBV7-2 and TRBJ2-2, with a weak D call TRBD2 (6 bases). Trimming left V 5 bases short and J 7 bases short, with 8 bases between. The germline CDR1 and CDR2 sequences are SGHTA and FQGNSA. The CDR3 is made up of 12 amino acids. The DNA of the CDR3 is TGTGCCAGCAGCGGAGGGGTCGGGGAGCTGTTTTTT. Translating it yields CASSGGVGELFF.

The V gene is TRBV11-2, the J gene TRBJ1-3, with D unclear. Germline V gene sequence: CDR1 SGHAT, CDR2 FQNNGV. The CDR3 covers 14 residues. Trimming shortened V by 3 bases and J by 0 bases, and 6 bases separated the two germline ends. CDR3 bases: TGTGCCAGCAGCTTGGAGCCCTCTGGAAACACCATATATTTT. Translating it yields CASSLEPSGNTIYF.

CDR3 DNA sequence: TGTGCCAGCAGCTCCGTGGCCGGGGACTATACGCAGTATTTT. It encodes CASSSVAGDYTQYF. The genes are TRBV5-6 and TRBJ2-3, with TRBD2 as a possible D gene (6 bases). The CDR3 has 14 amino acids. Germline V lookup: CDR1 SGHDT, CDR2 YYEEEE. The V end was cut by 3 bases, the J end by 7 bases, with 15 bases between.

This chain connects TRBV6-1 to TRBJ2-3, with D hard to call. Trimming left V 0 bases short and J 0 bases short, with 10 bases between. Germline CDR1 MNHNS, CDR2 SASEGT. This CDR3 has 16 residues. CDR3 sequence: CASSEARGFSTDTQYF. The CDR3 DNA reads TGTGCCAGCAGTGAAGCGCGCGGATTTAGCACAGATACGCAGTATTTT.

J is TRBJ1-5 and V is TRBV19; D is unclear. The CDR3 runs to 15 residues. V was shortened by 1 base and J by 1 base, with 8 bases between the two germline ends. Germline-derived CDR1 and CDR2 are LNHDA and SQIVND (reference sequence). CDR3 protein: CASSIAGGSNQPQHF. The CDR3 region has the DNA TGTGCCAGTAGTATAGCTGGAGGGAGCAATCAGCCCCAGCATTTT.

This clone was seen more than once but under ten times. V and J are TRBV9 and TRBJ1-2, with 9 bases that match TRBD1. V gave up 0 bases and J gave up 4 bases; unmatched junction bases: 13. Germline V lookup: CDR1 SGDLS, CDR2 YYNGEE. There are 18 residues in the CDR3. The CDR3 DNA reads as TGTGCCAGCAGCGTAGGGAGGGTCGGGACAGGGACCCCCTATGGCTACACCTTC. This gives the protein CASSVGRVGTGTPYGYTF. Combining the CDR3 with reference TRBV9 and TRBJ1-2 gives the whole variable domain DSGVTQTPKHLITATGQRVTLRCSPRSGDLSVYWYQQSLDQGLQFLIQYYNGEERAKGNILERFSAQQFPDLHSELNLSSLELGDSALYFCASSVGRVGTGTPYGYTFGSGTRLTVV.

The rearrangement links TRBV10-3 to TRBJ2-5; 9 positions match TRBD2. The germline V gene encodes CDR1 ENHRY and CDR2 SYGVKD. The V segment lost 0 bases and the J segment 5 bases; nucleotides outside the gene matches: 4. The CDR3 extends over 15 amino acids. CDR3 residues: CAISESGGREETQYF. DNA of the CDR3: TGTGCCATCAGTGAGTCAGGCGGGAGGGAGGAGACCCAGTACTTC.

The V call is TRBV5-6, the J call TRBJ2-1, with D tentatively TRBD2 (6 bases). Germline V gives CDR1 SGHDT, CDR2 YYEEEE. The CDR3 spans 15 residues. Trimming shortened V by 3 bases and J by 5 bases, and 15 bases separated the two germline ends. Written as DNA, the CDR3 is TGTGCCAGCAGCTCCTTAGGGCGGGGAGACAATGAGCAGTTCTTC. Its protein is CASSSLGRGDNEQFF.

This chain links TRBV25-1 with TRBJ2-2; the D is unclear. Germline assignment: CDR1 MGHDK and CDR2 SYGVNS. Trimming shortened V by 1 base and J by 1 base, and 13 bases separated the two germline ends. CDR3 size: 17 residues. In DNA, the CDR3 is TGTGCCAGCAGTGAATCAGGATATCTTGAGAACACCGGGGAGCTGTTTTTT. It encodes CASSESGYLENTGELFF.

V usage is TRBV4-1 and J usage is TRBJ1-6, with TRBD1 matching over 10 bases. CDR1 is MGHRA, CDR2 YSYEKL, per germline. V gave up 4 bases and J gave up 9 bases; unmatched junction bases: 0. This CDR3 contains 13 residues. The CDR3 here is CASSRDRGSPLHF. The CDR3 region has the DNA TGCGCCAGCAGCCGGGACAGGGGTTCACCCCTCCACTTT.

This chain uses TRBV5-6 with TRBJ1-2; D not certain. Trimming left V 0 bases short and J 8 bases short, with 8 bases between. Germline V gives CDR1 SGHDT, CDR2 YYEEEE. The length of the CDR3 is 12 residues. The CDR3 DNA reads as TGTGCCAGCAGCTTGGCCTTGGGCGGCTACACCTTC. It is translated as CASSLALGGYTF.

The chain has TRBV27 and TRBJ1-4; 8 bases line up with TRBD1. Unmatched junction bases numbered 12, after V lost 4 bases and J lost 8 bases. CDR1 is MNHEY, CDR2 SMNVEV, per germline (reference sequence). The CDR3 covers 16 residues. The DNA for the CDR3 is TGTGCCAGCAGTTCGAGACAGGGGCGGGTTGGGGAAAAACTGTTTTTT. This gives the protein CASSSRQGRVGEKLFF.